This is a list of T cell receptor beta chains from one sample in a study of human T cells and chemical hapten exposure. TCRdb used MiXCR to reprocess the 5' RACE reads, holding one entry per CDR3 protein. This table has 110,000 or so distinct CDR3 sequences, around a fifth appearing once. These TCRs come from a human donor in good health. CDR3s include the opening cysteine and the closing phenylalanine or tryptophan. D genes are given only for firm matches. Clone size is not always given. Where it is, it says once, few, many or a class for expanded clones.

v_gene,j_gene,d_gene,abundance,CDR3aa,CDR3nt
TRBV20-1,TRBJ2-2,NA,NA,CSGREWDTGELFF,TGCAGTGGGAGGGAATGGGACACCGGGGAGCTGTTTTTT
TRBV3-1,TRBJ2-3,NA,few,CASRLQEADTQYF,TGTGCCAGCAGACTACAGGAGGCAGATACGCAGTATTTT
TRBV18,TRBJ2-1,NA,NA,CASSPTPSYNEQFF,TGTGCCAGCTCACCGACCCCATCCTACAATGAGCAGTTCTTC
TRBV29-1,TRBJ1-5,NA,few,CSVGGGSQPQHF,TGCAGCGTTGGCGGTGGGAGTCAGCCCCAGCATTTT
TRBV10-2,TRBJ1-5,NA,NA,CASSDPAQPQHF,TGCGCCAGCAGTGACCCAGCTCAGCCCCAGCATTTT
TRBV11-2,TRBJ2-5,NA,few,CASSLGALGQLIGTQYF,TGTGCCAGCAGCTTAGGCGCCCTGGGGCAGTTGATCGGGACCCAGTACTTC
TRBV28,TRBJ2-7,NA,few,CASSLSPRGYEQYF,TGTGCCAGCAGTTTAAGCCCGCGGGGCTACGAGCAGTACTTC
TRBV15,TRBJ2-5,NA,few,CATSRDPGAGETQYF,TGTGCCACCAGCAGAGACCCCGGGGCGGGGGAGACCCAGTACTTC
TRBV12-3/TRBV12-4,TRBJ2-4,NA,few,CASSSTETSSKYF,TGTGCCAGCAGTTCCACCGAGACCTCTTCGAAGTACTTC
TRBV11-2,TRBJ1-5,NA,few,CASSLALRGRSNQPQHF,TGTGCCAGCAGCTTAGCTCTACGGGGAAGAAGCAATCAGCCCCAGCATTTT
TRBV3-1,TRBJ2-5,NA,NA,CASSQALRGTQYF,TGTGCCAGCAGCCAAGCTCTCAGGGGGACCCAGTACTTC
TRBV24-1,TRBJ2-2,TRBD1,few,CATSALTGAGELFF,TGTGCCACCAGTGCCCTGACAGGGGCCGGGGAGCTGTTTTTT
TRBV7-2,TRBJ2-3,NA,few,CASSSTIRLPPGDTQYF,TGTGCCAGCAGCTCTACGATTCGACTCCCCCCCGGGGATACGCAGTATTTT